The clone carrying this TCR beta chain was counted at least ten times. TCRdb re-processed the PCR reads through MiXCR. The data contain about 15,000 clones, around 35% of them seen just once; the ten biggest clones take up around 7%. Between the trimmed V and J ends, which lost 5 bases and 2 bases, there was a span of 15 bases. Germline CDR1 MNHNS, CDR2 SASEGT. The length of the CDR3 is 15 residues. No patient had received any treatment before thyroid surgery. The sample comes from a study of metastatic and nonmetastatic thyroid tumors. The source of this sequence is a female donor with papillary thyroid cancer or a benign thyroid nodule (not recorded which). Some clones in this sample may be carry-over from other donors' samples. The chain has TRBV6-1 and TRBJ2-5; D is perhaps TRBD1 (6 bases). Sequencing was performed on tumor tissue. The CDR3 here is CASSYSPRGQETQYF. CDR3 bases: TGTGCCAGCAGTTATTCCCCCAGGGGTCAAGAGACCCAGTACTTC.